This TCR beta chain came from a study of blood T cell repertoires in COVID-19. The CDR3 has 14 residues. Germline V gene sequence: CDR1 SEHNR, CDR2 FQNEAQ (reference sequence). Losses at the gene ends were 5 bases for V and 7 bases for J; bases not matched to a gene: 10. Produced via immunoSEQ multiplex PCR; TCRdb's table is partial and in-frame only. The sample lists approximately 320,000 clones; 80% to 90% were seen once. The chain has TRBV7-9 and TRBJ2-7; 8 bases map to TRBD1. Specimen: PBMCs or T cells enriched from blood (not recorded which). This clonotype was obtained from a woman aged 18-30 years who had recovered from COVID-19. CDR3 sequence (DNA): TGTGCCAGCAGCGTAGACCTACAGGGGGGTGAGCAGTACTTC. Translation gives CASSVDLQGGEQYF.